The 25 T cell receptor beta chains reported below all come from one sample, sequenced in a study of early T cells in non-severe SARS-CoV-2 infection. TCRdb redid the calling of the 5' RACE reads with MiXCR, one entry per CDR3 protein. The table has fewer than 80,000 distinct CDR3 sequences, more than 10% seen once; the top ten hold around 3.8%. Sequenced: whole blood. These receptors originate from an adult who was a healthcare worker with PCR-confirmed SARS-CoV-2 infection or an uninfected control (not recorded which).

V and J are TRBV20-1 and TRBJ2-1, with 8 bases lining up with TRBD2. The CDR3 has 14 amino acids. With 4 bases clipped from V and 8 bases from J, the junction kept 10 bases outside the gene matches. Germline V gene sequence: CDR1 DFQATT, CDR2 SNEGSKA (reference sequence). Here the CDR3 reads CSAISWTSKDEQFF. CDR3 DNA sequence: TGCAGTGCTATTTCTTGGACTAGCAAGGATGAGCAGTTCTTC.

This clonotype was recorded many times. The chain couples TRBV7-9 to TRBJ2-3; 7 bases map to TRBD2. The ends lost 4 bases at V and 3 bases at J; junction bases unmatched: 10. CDR3 length equals 16 residues. Germline V lookup: CDR1 SEHNR, CDR2 FQNEAQ (reference sequence). CDR3 DNA sequence: TGTGCCAGCAGCTCTAGTCGGGAGGCCGGTACAGATACGCAGTATTTT. Translating gives CASSSSREAGTDTQYF.

There are a few counts of this clonotype. The V and J genes are TRBV28 and TRBJ1-4; D may be TRBD1 (6 bases). V lost 5 bases and J 8 bases, leaving 15 bases between the germline ends. This CDR3 contains 14 residues. Germline V gene sequence: CDR1 MDHEN, CDR2 SYDVKM. CDR3 sequence reads: CASSLIRTVEKLFF. The CDR3 DNA reads TGTGCCAGCAGTCTTATTAGGACAGTGGAAAAACTGTTTTTT.

In its sample, this clonotype was seen many times. The DNA for the CDR3 is TGTGCCAGCTCTAGGGCTAGGGCCGATGAAGCTTTCTTT. Amino acids: CASSRARADEAFF. The V call is TRBV12-3 or TRBV12-4, the J call TRBJ1-1; no definite D call. CDR3 length equals 13 residues. V lost 8 bases and J lost 7, with 17 bases in between.

This clonotype was found a few times. The chain is built from TRBV20-1 and TRBJ2-5; 12 positions match TRBD2. V lost 6 bases and J lost 4; bases outside the gene matches: 6. The CDR3 contains 14 residues. In germline, CDR1 is DFQATT, CDR2 SNEGSKA (reference sequence). CDR3 in amino acids: CSARLAGDGETQYF. The CDR3 nucleotides are TGCAGTGCCAGACTAGCGGGAGACGGAGAGACCCAGTACTTC.

This chain joins TRBV29-1 and TRBJ1-2; D not resolved. The ends were cut back, 3 bases at V and 1 base at J, with 3 bases in the middle. CDR3 length: 11 residues. Germline V gives CDR1 SQVTM, CDR2 ANQGSEA. The CDR3 here is CSVDGNYGYTF. CDR3 sequence (DNA): TGCAGCGTTGACGGTAACTATGGCTACACCTTC.

This clonotype was observed a few times. V gene TRBV5-4 combines with J gene TRBJ2-2; TRBD1 agrees at 7 bases. CDR3 length: 14 residues. J lost 4 bases, V lost 4 bases, and 4 bases had no gene match. The V gene's germline CDR1 is SGHNT and CDR2 YYREEE (reference sequence). The CDR3 reads CASSMGQSTGELFF. CDR3 sequence (DNA): TGTGCCAGCAGCATGGGACAGTCCACCGGGGAGCTGTTTTTT.

This clonotype was recorded at least ten times. The chain couples TRBV24-1 to TRBJ2-1, with 8 nucleotides matching TRBD2. The trim removed 4 bases at V and 0 bases at J, leaving 16 bases unmatched. The CDR3 is made up of 20 amino acids. CDR1 and CDR2 (germline): KGHDR, SFDVKD. The CDR3 DNA sequence: TGTGCCACCAGTGACCAGAACGACTGGCGGGAGGACCTCTCCTACAATGAGCAGTTCTTC. Translating gives CATSDQNDWREDLSYNEQFF.

V and J are TRBV19 and TRBJ2-5, with TRBD1 matching 9 bases. The germline CDR1 and CDR2 sequences are LNHDA and SQIVND (reference sequence). V gave up 4 bases and J gave up 0 bases; unmatched junction bases: 6. The length of the CDR3 is 16 residues. The CDR3 sequence: CASSRTGDSYQETQYF. CDR3 DNA: TGTGCCAGTAGTAGGACAGGGGACTCGTACCAAGAGACCCAGTACTTC.

For the CDR3, the DNA is TGTGCCAGCAGTCTTCCGAAGACCGGACTAGCGGTAGGGGAGACCCAGTACTTC. This gives the protein CASSLPKTGLAVGETQYF. The chain carries TRBV28 and TRBJ2-5; 10 nucleotides align to TRBD2. CDR1 is MDHEN, CDR2 SYDVKM, per germline. This CDR3 has 18 residues. With 5 bases clipped from V and 5 bases from J, the junction kept 17 bases outside the gene matches.

Written as DNA, the CDR3 is TGCAGCGTTGCCGGCGGTTCCAGTTCCTACGAGCAGTACTTC. This translates into CSVAGGSSSYEQYF. The rearrangement joins TRBV29-1 to TRBJ2-7; D is undetermined. CDR1 is SQVTM and CDR2 is ANQGSEA in the germline V gene. Deletions cut 4 bases from V and 1 base from J, with 14 bases between. CDR3 size: 14 residues.

The chain carries TRBV27 and TRBJ2-1; tentative D call: TRBD1 (6 bases). Germline CDR1 MNHEY, CDR2 SMNVEV (reference sequence). The CDR3 loop spans 12 amino acids. Trimming left V 4 bases short and J 10 bases short, with 11 bases between. The CDR3 bases are TGTGCCAGCAGTTACAGGGTGGGGGAGCAGTTCTTC. This encodes CASSYRVGEQFF.

This clonotype appeared many times. The chain combines TRBV11-3 with TRBJ2-1, with 7 bases fitting TRBD2. The ends lost 3 bases at V and 3 bases at J; junction bases unmatched: 5. There are 15 residues in the CDR3. Looked up from germline, CDR1 is SGHNT and CDR2 is YENEEA. For the CDR3, the DNA is TGTGCCAGCAGCTTTCTTCCGGGAGGCTACAATGAGCAGTTCTTC. This codes for CASSFLPGGYNEQFF.

The chain is built from TRBV3-1 and TRBJ1-4; 9 positions agree with TRBD1. The CDR3 contains 16 residues. Germline CDR1 and CDR2: LGHDT and YNNKEL (reference sequence). V gave up 6 bases and J gave up 3 bases; unmatched junction bases: 8. The CDR3 spells CASRPSGTGSNEKLFF. In DNA, the CDR3 is TGTGCCAGCAGGCCAAGTGGGACAGGGTCTAATGAAAAACTGTTTTTT.

V usage is TRBV19 and J usage is TRBJ2-1; the D gene is possibly TRBD1 (6 bases). Trimming took off 8 bases at V and 2 bases at J, with 16 bases between the two ends. Per germline, CDR1 LNHDA and CDR2 SQIVND (reference sequence). CDR3 length: 15 residues. The CDR3 nucleotides are TGTGCCAGTTCGAGGGGGAGCGGAGCCTACAATGAGCAGTTCTTC. It encodes CASSRGSGAYNEQFF. The variable domain in full, with the rest retrieved from reference TRBV19 and TRBJ2-1, is DGGITQSPKYLFRKEGQNVTLSCEQNLNHDAMYWYRQDPGQGLRLIYYSQIVNDFQKGDIAEGYSVSREKKESFPLTVTSAQKNPTAFYLCASSRGSGAYNEQFFGPGTRLTVL.

This clonotype was observed many times. The rearrangement uses TRBV28 and TRBJ2-7; tentative D call: TRBD1 (5 bases). The CDR3 totals 14 residues. Germline V gives CDR1 MDHEN, CDR2 SYDVKM. V was clipped by 3 bases and J by 5 bases, with 14 bases between them. CDR3 residues: CASSFSGSDHEQYF. The CDR3 DNA follows: TGTGCCAGCAGTTTTTCAGGGTCCGACCACGAGCAGTACTTC.

In this sample, this clonotype turned up many times. This chain joins TRBV27 and TRBJ1-1; D is unresolved. This CDR3 is built from 16 residues. Between the trimmed V and J ends, which lost 4 bases and 0 bases, there was a span of 15 bases. The germline V gene encodes CDR1 MNHEY and CDR2 SMNVEV (reference sequence). CDR3 sequence (DNA): TGTGCCAGCAGTTCCCAGGTAGGCCCGTTGAACACTGAAGCTTTCTTT. It specifies CASSSQVGPLNTEAFF.

This clonotype has a count of ten or more. The V gene is TRBV20-1, the J gene TRBJ1-6; no clear D gene. The CDR3 runs 15 residues. V was clipped by 4 bases and J by 7 bases, with 17 bases between them. Germline-derived CDR1 and CDR2 are DFQATT and SNEGSKA (reference sequence). CDR3 protein: CSAKDPEPGNSPLHF. DNA for the CDR3: TGCAGTGCTAAGGACCCTGAACCTGGGAATTCACCCCTCCACTTT.

In its sample, this clonotype was seen many times. This chain links TRBV3-1 with TRBJ2-1, with D unresolved. The V gene's germline CDR1 is LGHDT and CDR2 YNNKEL (reference sequence). The CDR3 loop spans 13 amino acids. V gave up 4 bases and J gave up 7 bases, with 11 bases separating them. The CDR3 loop reads CASSPQVWNEQFF. DNA for the CDR3: TGTGCCAGCAGCCCCCAAGTTTGGAATGAGCAGTTCTTC.

This clonotype was counted between two and nine times. The V gene is TRBV7-8, the J gene TRBJ2-5, with 13 positions matching TRBD2. Looked up from germline, CDR1 is SGHVS and CDR2 is FQNEAQ. This CDR3 is built from 15 residues. Trimming at V came to 5 bases and at J to 5 bases, leaving 5 bases not matched to a gene. This CDR3 is CASSLGLAGEETQYF. CDR3 nucleotide sequence: TGTGCCAGCAGCCTCGGACTAGCGGGAGAGGAGACCCAGTACTTC.

The chain is built from TRBV6-1 and TRBJ1-2; D remains unclear. The CDR3 runs to 14 residues. V was cut by 6 bases and J by 0 bases, with 11 bases left in between. CDR1 is MNHNS and CDR2 is SASEGT in the germline V gene. CDR3 residues: CASREGGSNYGYTF. The CDR3 coding sequence is TGTGCCAGCAGAGAGGGAGGTTCTAACTATGGCTACACCTTC.

The gene calls are TRBV5-5 and TRBJ2-3; no reliable D call. The CDR3 runs 16 residues. V gave up 2 bases and J gave up 6 bases, with 19 bases separating them. CDR1 SGHKS and CDR2 YYEKEE come from the germline V gene (reference sequence). The CDR3 is CASSFILSSRADTQYF. For the CDR3, the DNA is TGTGCCAGCAGCTTTATTTTGTCTAGTCGGGCGGATACGCAGTATTTT.

This clonotype was detected a few times. The genes are TRBV20-1 and TRBJ2-1; 11 bases match TRBD2. The CDR3 consists of 15 residues. Germline V lookup: CDR1 DFQATT, CDR2 SNEGSKA (reference sequence). The V and J ends lost 2 bases and 4 bases, in that order; junction bases with no gene match: 4. The CDR3 sequence is CSARPGTSGYNEQFF. The CDR3 nucleotides are TGCAGTGCTAGACCCGGGACTAGCGGTTACAATGAGCAGTTCTTC.

The chain carries TRBV12-3 or TRBV12-4 and TRBJ1-2; D gene unclear. The CDR3 loop spans 12 amino acids. V lost 6 bases and J 6 bases, leaving 11 bases between the germline ends. The chain's CDR3 is CASSLPGHGYTF. The CDR3 DNA is TGTGCCAGCAGCCTCCCGGGTCATGGCTACACCTTC.

This clonotype has at least ten counts. The chain uses TRBV20-1 and TRBJ2-3; no clear D gene. The CDR3 runs 14 residues. Trimming pared 5 bases from V and 3 bases from J, leaving 15 bases between. Germline CDR1 is DFQATT and CDR2 is SNEGSKA (reference sequence). The CDR3 DNA reads TGCAGTGCTCTCCAGGAATACGGGACAGATACGCAGTATTTT. Protein: CSALQEYGTDTQYF.